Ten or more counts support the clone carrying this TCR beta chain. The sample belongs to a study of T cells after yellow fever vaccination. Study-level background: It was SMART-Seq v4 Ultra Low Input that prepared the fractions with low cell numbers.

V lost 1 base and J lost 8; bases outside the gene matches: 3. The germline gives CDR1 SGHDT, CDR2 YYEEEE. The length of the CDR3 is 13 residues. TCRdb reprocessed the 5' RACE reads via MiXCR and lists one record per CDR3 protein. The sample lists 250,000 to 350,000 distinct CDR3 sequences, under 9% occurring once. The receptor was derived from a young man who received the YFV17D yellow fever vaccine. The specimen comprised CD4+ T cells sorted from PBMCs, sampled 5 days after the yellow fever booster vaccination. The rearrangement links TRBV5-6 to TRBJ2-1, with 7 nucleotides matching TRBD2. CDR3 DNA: TGTGCCAGCAGCTTGATACGGGGGGATGAGCAGTTCTTC. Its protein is CASSLIRGDEQFF.